This T cell receptor beta chain was documented in a study of blood T cell repertoires in COVID-19. Measured with immunoSEQ multiplex PCR; TCRdb has only the in-frame clones, and not every one. The sample contains 150,000 or so clones, approximately 80% of which appear only once. The sequence came from an elderly woman with active or convalescent COVID-19. The sequencing sample was made of peripheral blood.

DNA of the CDR3: TGTGCCAGCAGCTCAACAGGGGGCCCTAATAATTCACCCCTCCACTTT. This codes for CASSSTGGPNNSPLHF. The rearrangement joins TRBV13 to TRBJ1-6; TRBD1 aligns across 9 bases. V dropped 4 bases and J dropped 5; count of bases not matched to a gene: 6. CDR1 PRHDT and CDR2 FYEKMQ come from the germline V gene (reference sequence). This CDR3 spans 16 amino acids. The full variable domain, completed using reference TRBV13 and TRBJ1-6, is AAGVIQSPRHLIKEKRETATLKCYPIPRHDTVYWYQQGPGQDPQFLISFYEKMQSDKGSIPDRFSAQQFSDYHSELNMSSLELGDSALYFCASSSTGGPNNSPLHFGNGTRLTVT.